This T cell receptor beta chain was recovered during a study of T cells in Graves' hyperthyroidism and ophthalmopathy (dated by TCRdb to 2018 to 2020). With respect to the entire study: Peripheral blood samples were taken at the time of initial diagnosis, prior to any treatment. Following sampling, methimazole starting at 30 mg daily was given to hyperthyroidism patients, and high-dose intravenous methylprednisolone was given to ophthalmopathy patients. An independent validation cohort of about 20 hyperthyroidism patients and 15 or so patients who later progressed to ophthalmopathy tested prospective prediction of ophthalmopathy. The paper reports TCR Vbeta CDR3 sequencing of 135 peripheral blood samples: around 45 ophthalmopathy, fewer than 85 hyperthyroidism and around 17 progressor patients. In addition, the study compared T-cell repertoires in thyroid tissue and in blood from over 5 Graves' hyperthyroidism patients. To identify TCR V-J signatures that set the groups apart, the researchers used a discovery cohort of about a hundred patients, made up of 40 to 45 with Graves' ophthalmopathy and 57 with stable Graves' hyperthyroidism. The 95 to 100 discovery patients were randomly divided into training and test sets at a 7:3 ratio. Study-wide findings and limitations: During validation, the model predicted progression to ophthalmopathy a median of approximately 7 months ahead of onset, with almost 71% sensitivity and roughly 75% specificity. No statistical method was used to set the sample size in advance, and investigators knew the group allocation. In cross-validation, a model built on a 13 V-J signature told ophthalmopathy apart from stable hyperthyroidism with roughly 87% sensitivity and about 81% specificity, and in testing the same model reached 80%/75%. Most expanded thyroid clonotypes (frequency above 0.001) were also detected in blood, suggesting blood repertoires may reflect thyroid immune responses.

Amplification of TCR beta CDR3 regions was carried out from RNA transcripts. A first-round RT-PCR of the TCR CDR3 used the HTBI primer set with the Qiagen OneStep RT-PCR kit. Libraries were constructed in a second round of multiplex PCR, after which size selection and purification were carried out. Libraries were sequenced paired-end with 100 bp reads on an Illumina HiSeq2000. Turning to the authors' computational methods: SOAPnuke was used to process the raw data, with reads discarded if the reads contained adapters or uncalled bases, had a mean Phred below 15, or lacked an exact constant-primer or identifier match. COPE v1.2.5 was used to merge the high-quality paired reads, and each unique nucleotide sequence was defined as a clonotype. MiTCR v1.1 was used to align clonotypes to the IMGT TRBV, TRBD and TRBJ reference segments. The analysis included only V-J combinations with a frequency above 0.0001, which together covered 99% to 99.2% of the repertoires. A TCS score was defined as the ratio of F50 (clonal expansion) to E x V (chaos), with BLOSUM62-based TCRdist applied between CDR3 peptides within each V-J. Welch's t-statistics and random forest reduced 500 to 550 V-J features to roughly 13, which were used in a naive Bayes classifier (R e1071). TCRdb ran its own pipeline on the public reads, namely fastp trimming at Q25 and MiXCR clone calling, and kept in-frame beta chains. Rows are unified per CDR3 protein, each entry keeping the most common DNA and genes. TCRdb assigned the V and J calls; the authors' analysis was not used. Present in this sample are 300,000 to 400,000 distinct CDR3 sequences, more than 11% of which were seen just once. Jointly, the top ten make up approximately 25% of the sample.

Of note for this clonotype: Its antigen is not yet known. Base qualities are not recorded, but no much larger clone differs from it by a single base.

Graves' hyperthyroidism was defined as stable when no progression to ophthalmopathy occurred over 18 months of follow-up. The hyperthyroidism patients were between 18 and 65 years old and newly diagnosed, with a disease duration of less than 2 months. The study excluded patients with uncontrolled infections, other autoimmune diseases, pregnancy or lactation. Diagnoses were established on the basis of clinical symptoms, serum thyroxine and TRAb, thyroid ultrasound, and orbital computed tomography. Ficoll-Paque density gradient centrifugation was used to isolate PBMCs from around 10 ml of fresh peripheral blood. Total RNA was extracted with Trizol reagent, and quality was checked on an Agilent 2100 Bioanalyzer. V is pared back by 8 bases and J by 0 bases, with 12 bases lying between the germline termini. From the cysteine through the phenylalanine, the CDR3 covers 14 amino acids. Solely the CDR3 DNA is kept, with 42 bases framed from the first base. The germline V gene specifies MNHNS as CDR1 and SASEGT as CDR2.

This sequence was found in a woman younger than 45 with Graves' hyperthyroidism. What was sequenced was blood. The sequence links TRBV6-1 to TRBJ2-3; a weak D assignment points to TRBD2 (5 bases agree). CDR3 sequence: CASGHGGSTDTQYF. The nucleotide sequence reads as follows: TGTGCCAGCGGGCATGGCGGGAGCACAGATACGCAGTATTTT.